This TCR beta chain was observed in a study of T cells expressing NK-cell markers. Whole-study context: According to the study, TCR beta repertoires originated from sorted CD3+CD56+NKG2C+, CD3+CD56+NKG2C- and CD3+CD56-NKG2C+ T cells. Just one sequenced donor of eight was HCMV-seronegative, while seven were seropositive.

A remark on this clonotype: The antigen remains unidentified.

After re-calling the 5' RACE reads, TCRdb lists one entry per CDR3 protein, DNA absent. This sample lists hundreds of thousands of distinct CDR3 sequences; its ten largest clones have roughly 3.6%. There are 14 residues in the CDR3. Germline V lookup: CDR1 DFQATT, CDR2 SNEGSKA (reference sequence). Notes on the study in general: Where a few donors were concerned, these clonotypes also led the CD3+CD56-NKG2C+ fraction.

The chain joins TRBV20-1 to TRBJ2-3. This clonotype originated in a man aged 18-30 years in good health. The sequenced sample consisted of blood T cells: a sorted CD56 or NKG2C T cell subset, CD4+ or CD8+ T cells, or bulk PBMC T cells (not recorded which). The CDR3 reads CSAPEPKSTDTQYF.